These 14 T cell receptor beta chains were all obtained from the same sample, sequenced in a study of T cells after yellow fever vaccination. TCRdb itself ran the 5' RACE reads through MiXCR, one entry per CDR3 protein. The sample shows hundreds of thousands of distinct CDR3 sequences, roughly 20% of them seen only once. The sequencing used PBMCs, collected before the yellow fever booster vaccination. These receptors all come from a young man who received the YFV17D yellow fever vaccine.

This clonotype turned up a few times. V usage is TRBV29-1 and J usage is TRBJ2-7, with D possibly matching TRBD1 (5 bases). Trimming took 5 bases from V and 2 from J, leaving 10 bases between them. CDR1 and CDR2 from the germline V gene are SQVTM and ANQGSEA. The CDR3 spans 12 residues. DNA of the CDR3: TGCAGCGTTTCACAGGATCCCTACGAGCAGTACTTC. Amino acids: CSVSQDPYEQYF.

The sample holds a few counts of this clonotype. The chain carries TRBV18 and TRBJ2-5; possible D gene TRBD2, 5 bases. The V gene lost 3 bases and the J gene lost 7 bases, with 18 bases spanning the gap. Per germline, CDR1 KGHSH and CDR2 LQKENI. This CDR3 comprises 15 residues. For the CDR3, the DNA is TGTGCCAGCTCACCGAGGCCACTTTTCGAGGGGACCCAGTACTTC. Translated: CASSPRPLFEGTQYF.

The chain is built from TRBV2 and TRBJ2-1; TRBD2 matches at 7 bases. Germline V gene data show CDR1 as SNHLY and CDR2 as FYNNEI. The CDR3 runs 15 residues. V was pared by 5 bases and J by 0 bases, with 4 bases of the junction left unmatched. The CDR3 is CASSKRGSSYNEQFF. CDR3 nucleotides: TGTGCCAGCAGTAAGCGGGGTAGCTCCTACAATGAGCAGTTCTTC.

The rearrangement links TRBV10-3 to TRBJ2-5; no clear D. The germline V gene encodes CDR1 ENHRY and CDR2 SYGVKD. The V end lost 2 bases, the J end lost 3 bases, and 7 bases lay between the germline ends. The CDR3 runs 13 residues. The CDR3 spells CAISERREETQYF. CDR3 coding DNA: TGTGCCATCAGTGAGAGGCGAGAAGAGACCCAGTACTTC.

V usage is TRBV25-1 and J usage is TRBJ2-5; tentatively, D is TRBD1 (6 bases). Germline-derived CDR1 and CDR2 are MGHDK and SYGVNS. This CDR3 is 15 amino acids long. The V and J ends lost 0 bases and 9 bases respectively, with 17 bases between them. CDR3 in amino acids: CASSEYNRAAGAQYF. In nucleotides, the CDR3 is TGTGCCAGCAGTGAATACAATCGGGCAGCAGGGGCCCAGTACTTC.

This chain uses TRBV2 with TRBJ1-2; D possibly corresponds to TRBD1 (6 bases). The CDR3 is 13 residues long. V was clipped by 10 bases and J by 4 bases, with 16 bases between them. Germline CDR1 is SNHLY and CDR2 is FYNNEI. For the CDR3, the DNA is TGTGCCACCCTCAGGGGCACCCTCTATGGCTACACCTTC. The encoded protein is CATLRGTLYGYTF.

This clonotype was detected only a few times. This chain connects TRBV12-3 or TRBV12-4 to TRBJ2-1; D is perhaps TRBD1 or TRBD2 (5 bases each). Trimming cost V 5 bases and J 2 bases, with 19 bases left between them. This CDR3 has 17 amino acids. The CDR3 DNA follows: TGTGCCAGCAGTCCCTTTGCCGGGACCGTGGCCTACAATGAGCAGTTCTTC. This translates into CASSPFAGTVAYNEQFF.

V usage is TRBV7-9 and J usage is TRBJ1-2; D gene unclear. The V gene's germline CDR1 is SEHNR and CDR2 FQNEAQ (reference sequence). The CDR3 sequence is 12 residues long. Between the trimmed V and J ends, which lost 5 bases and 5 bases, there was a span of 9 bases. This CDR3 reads CASSPFGYGYTF. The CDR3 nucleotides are TGTGCCAGCAGCCCGTTTGGGTATGGCTACACCTTC.

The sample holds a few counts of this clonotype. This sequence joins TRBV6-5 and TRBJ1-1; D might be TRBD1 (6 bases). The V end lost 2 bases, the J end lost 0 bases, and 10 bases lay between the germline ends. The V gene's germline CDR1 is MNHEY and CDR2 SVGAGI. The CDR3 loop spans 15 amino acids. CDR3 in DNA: TGTGCCAGCAGTTACAACAGGGAACTGAACACTGAAGCTTTCTTT. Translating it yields CASSYNRELNTEAFF.

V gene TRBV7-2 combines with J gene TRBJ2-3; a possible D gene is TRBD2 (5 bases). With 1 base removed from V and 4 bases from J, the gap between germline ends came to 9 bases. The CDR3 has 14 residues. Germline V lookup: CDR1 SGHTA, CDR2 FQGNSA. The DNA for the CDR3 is TGTGCCAGCAGCTTAGTGGGAGTCGCAGATACGCAGTATTTT. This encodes CASSLVGVADTQYF.

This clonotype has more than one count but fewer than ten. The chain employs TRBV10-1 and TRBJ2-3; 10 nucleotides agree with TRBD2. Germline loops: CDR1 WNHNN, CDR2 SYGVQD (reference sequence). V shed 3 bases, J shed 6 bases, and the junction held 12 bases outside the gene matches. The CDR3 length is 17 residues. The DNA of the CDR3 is TGCGCCAGCAGTGAAAGAGCGGGGGGGCCTGGGTCCGATACGCAGTATTTT. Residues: CASSERAGGPGSDTQYF.

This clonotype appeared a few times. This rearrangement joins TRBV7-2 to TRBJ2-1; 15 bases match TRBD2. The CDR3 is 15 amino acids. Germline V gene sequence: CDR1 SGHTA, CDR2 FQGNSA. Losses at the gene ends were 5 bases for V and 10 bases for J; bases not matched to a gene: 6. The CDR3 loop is CASSLQGTSGGEQFF. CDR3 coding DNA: TGTGCCAGCAGCCTTCAAGGGACTAGCGGGGGGGAGCAGTTCTTC.

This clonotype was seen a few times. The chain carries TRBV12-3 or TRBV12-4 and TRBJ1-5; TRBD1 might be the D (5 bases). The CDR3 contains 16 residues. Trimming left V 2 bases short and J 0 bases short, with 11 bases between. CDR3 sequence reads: CASSLNRMYSNQPQHF. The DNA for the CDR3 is TGTGCCAGCAGTTTAAACAGGATGTATAGCAATCAGCCCCAGCATTTT.

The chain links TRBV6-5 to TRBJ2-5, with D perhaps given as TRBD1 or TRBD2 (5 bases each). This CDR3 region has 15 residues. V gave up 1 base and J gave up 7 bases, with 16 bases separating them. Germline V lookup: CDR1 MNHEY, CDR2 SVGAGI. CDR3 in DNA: TGTGCCAGCAGTTACTGGGCAGGGACGGTTGGGACCCAGTACTTC. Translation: CASSYWAGTVGTQYF.